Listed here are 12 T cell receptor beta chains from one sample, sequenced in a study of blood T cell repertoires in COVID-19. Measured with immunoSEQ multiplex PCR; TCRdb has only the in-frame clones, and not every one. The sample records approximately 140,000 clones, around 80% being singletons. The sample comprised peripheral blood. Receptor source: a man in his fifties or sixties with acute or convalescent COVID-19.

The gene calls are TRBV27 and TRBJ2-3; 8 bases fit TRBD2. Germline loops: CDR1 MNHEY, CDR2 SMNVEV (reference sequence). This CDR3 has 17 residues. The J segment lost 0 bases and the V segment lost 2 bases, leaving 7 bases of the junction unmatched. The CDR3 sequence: CASSLGVAGISTDTQYF. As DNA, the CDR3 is TGTGCCAGCAGTTTAGGGGTAGCGGGGATCAGCACAGATACGCAGTATTTT.

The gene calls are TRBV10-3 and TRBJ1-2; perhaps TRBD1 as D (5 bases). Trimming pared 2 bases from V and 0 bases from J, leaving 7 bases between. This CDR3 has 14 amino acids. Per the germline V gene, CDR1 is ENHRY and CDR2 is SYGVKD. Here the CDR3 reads CAISEGGANYGYTF. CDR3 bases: TGTGCCATCAGTGAGGGGGGGGCTAACTATGGCTACACCTTC.

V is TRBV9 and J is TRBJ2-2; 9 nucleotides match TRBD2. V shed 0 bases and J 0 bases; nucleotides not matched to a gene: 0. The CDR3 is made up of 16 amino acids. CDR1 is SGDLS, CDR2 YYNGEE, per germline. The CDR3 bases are TGTGCCAGCAGCGTAGGACTAGCGGCGAACACCGGGGAGCTGTTTTTT. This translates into CASSVGLAANTGELFF. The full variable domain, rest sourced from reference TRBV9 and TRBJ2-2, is DSGVTQTPKHLITATGQRVTLRCSPRSGDLSVYWYQQSLDQGLQFLIQYYNGEERAKGNILERFSAQQFPDLHSELNLSSLELGDSALYFCASSVGLAANTGELFFGEGSRLTVL.

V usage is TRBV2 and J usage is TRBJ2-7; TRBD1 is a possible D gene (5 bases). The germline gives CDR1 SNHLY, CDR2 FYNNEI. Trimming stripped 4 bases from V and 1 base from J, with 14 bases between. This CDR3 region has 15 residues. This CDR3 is CASSVAGPNSYEQYV. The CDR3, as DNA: TGTGCCAGCAGTGTCGCAGGGCCCAATTCCTACGAGCAGTACGTC.

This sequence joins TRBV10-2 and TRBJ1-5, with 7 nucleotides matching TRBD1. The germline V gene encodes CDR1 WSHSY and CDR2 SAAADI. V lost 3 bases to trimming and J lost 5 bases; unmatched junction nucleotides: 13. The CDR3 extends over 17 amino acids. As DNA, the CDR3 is TGCGCCAGCAGTGATCTAGGGGGCAGGGATGGGGATCAGCCCCAGCATTTT. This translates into CASSDLGGRDGDQPQHF.

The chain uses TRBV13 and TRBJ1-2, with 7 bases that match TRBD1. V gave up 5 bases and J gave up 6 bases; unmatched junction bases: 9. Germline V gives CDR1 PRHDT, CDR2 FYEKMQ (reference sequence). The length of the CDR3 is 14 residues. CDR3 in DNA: TGTGCCAGCAGCCCACCGGGACAGCGCAATGGCTACACCTTC. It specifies CASSPPGQRNGYTF.

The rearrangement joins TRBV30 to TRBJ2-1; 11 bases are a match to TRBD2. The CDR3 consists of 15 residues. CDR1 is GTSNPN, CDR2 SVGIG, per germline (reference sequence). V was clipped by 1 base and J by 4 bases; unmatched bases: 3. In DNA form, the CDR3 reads TGTGCCTGGAGTGCGACTAGCGGGGTTTACAATGAGCAGTTCTTC. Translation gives CAWSATSGVYNEQFF.

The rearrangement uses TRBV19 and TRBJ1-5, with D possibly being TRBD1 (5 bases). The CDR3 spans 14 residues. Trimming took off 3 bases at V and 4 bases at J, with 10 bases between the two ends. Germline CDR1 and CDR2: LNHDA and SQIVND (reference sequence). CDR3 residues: CASSIQGRNQPQHF. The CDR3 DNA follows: TGTGCCAGTAGTATCCAGGGTAGGAATCAGCCCCAGCATTTT.

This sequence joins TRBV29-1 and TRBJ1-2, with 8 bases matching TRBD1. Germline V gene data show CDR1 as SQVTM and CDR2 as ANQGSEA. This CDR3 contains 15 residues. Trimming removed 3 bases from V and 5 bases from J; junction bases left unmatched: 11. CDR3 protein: CSVEHVGRQGYGYTF. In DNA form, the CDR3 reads TGCAGCGTTGAGCATGTGGGTCGACAGGGGTATGGCTACACCTTC.

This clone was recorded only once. CDR3 DNA: TGTGCCAGTAGTATTGTAGGGACAGTAACTGAAGCTTTCTTT. Translating gives CASSIVGTVTEAFF. J is TRBJ1-1 and V is TRBV19, with 7 bases lining up with TRBD1. The germline CDR1 and CDR2 sequences are LNHDA and SQIVND (reference sequence). With 3 bases clipped from V and 5 bases from J, the junction kept 6 bases outside the gene matches. CDR3 length: 14 residues.

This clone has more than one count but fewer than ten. The CDR3 loop is CAWSTGDNTEAFF. DNA for the CDR3: TGTGCCTGGAGCACAGGGGACAACACTGAAGCTTTCTTT. This chain links TRBV30 with TRBJ1-1, with 7 positions matching TRBD1. The J segment lost 2 bases and the V segment lost 3 bases, leaving 3 bases of the junction unmatched. Germline CDR1 GTSNPN, CDR2 SVGIG (reference sequence). The CDR3 is 13 residues long.

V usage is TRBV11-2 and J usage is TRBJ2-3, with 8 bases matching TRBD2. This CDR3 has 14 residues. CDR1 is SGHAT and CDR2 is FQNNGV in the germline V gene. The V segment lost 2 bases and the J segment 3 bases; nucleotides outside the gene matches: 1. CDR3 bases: TGTGCCAGCAGCTTACAGCGGGGGACAGATACGCAGTATTTT. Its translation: CASSLQRGTDTQYF.